The next 18 T cell receptor beta chains were all read from a single sample in a study of T cell changes during pregnancy in multiple sclerosis. Data came from immunoSEQ multiplex PCR; TCRdb stores just in-frame clones and leaves some out. Of about 61,000 clones listed, just under 90% are singletons. The sequenced sample was peripheral blood, obtained in the first trimester of pregnancy. The receptors originated from a female donor in good health, enrolled as a control in a pregnancy study.

The chain is built from TRBV7-8 and TRBJ1-1, with TRBD1 matching 7 bases. Trimming at V came to 5 bases and at J to 7 bases, leaving 10 bases not matched to a gene. The CDR3 is made up of 14 amino acids. In germline, CDR1 is SGHVS, CDR2 FQNEAQ. The CDR3 loop reads CASSAGTEPNEAFF. In DNA form, the CDR3 reads TGTGCCAGCAGCGCAGGGACAGAACCGAATGAAGCTTTCTTT. The full variable domain, with the rest looked up from reference TRBV7-8 and TRBJ1-1, is GAGVSQSPRYKVAKRGQDVALRCDPISGHVSLFWYQQALGQGPEFLTYFQNEAQLDKSGLPSDRFFAERPEGSVSTLKIQRTQQEDSAVYLCASSAGTEPNEAFFGQGTRLTVV.

The chain couples TRBV9 to TRBJ2-5; 7 bases match TRBD1. There are 14 residues in the CDR3. In germline, CDR1 is SGDLS, CDR2 YYNGEE. V lost 0 bases and J lost 2; bases outside the gene matches: 1. The CDR3 DNA reads TGTGCCAGCAGCGTAGGCAGGGGGCAAGAGACCCAGTACTTC. Translated, it gives CASSVGRGQETQYF.

CDR3 coding DNA: TGTGCCAGCAGTTACCCGCCGGAGCCCCAGCATTTT. As protein: CASSYPPEPQHF. The chain is built from TRBV6-6 and TRBJ1-5; D unresolved. This CDR3 has 12 amino acids. V was trimmed by 2 bases and J by 8 bases, leaving 7 bases between them. Per the germline V gene, CDR1 is MNHNY and CDR2 is SVGAGI (reference sequence).

This rearrangement joins TRBV19 to TRBJ1-1, with D perhaps TRBD1 (6 bases). The CDR3 loop spans 14 amino acids. V was cut by 7 bases and J by 1 base, with 13 bases left in between. Germline lookup yields CDR1 LNHDA and CDR2 SQIVND (reference sequence). CDR3 DNA: TGTGCCAGTAACTTCGGGGGGCAGAACACTGAAGCTTTCTTT. Amino acids: CASNFGGQNTEAFF. Full variable domain (remainder filled in from reference TRBV19 and TRBJ1-1): DGGITQSPKYLFRKEGQNVTLSCEQNLNHDAMYWYRQDPGQGLRLIYYSQIVNDFQKGDIAEGYSVSREKKESFPLTVTSAQKNPTAFYLCASNFGGQNTEAFFGQGTRLTVV.

The gene calls are TRBV2 and TRBJ2-2; 12 bases match TRBD2. Germline assignment: CDR1 SNHLY and CDR2 FYNNEI. There are 14 residues in the CDR3. The trim removed 4 bases at V and 7 bases at J, leaving 1 base unmatched. CDR3: CASSVGLAGGELFF. The CDR3 coding sequence is TGTGCCAGCAGTGTGGGACTAGCGGGCGGGGAGCTGTTTTTT.

The CDR3 loop reads CASSTQPRPNQPQHF. The DNA for the CDR3 is TGTGCCAGTAGTACACAACCCCGCCCAAATCAGCCCCAGCATTTT. The J gene is TRBJ1-5, the V gene TRBV19; D gene unclear. Trimming took 4 bases from V and 4 from J, leaving 14 bases between them. The V gene's germline CDR1 is LNHDA and CDR2 SQIVND (reference sequence). This CDR3 is built from 15 residues.

This chain links TRBV30 with TRBJ2-1; D gene ambiguous. V lost 0 bases to trimming and J lost 4 bases, with 10 bases between them. The CDR3 has 14 residues. CDR1 and CDR2 (germline): GTSNPN, SVGIG (reference sequence). The CDR3 loop reads CAWSVPGLYNEQFF. The CDR3 nucleotides are TGTGCCTGGAGTGTACCAGGTTTATACAATGAGCAGTTCTTC. The full variable domain, with the rest looked up from reference TRBV30 and TRBJ2-1, is SQTIHQWPATLVQPVGSPLSLECTVEGTSNPNLYWYRQAAGRGLQLLFYSVGIGQISSEVPQNLSASRPQDRQFILSSKKLLLSDSGFYLCAWSVPGLYNEQFFGPGTRLTVL.

This chain joins TRBV11-3 and TRBJ2-3; TRBD1 agrees at 10 bases. J lost 6 bases, V lost 0 bases, and 6 bases had no gene match. The germline V gene encodes CDR1 SGHNT and CDR2 YENEEA. This CDR3 comprises 16 residues. CDR3 sequence reads: CASSLDGTGEADTQYF. DNA of the CDR3: TGTGCCAGCAGCTTAGATGGGACAGGGGAGGCGGATACGCAGTATTTT.

This chain links TRBV30 with TRBJ1-3; D unresolved. Germline V gene sequence: CDR1 GTSNPN, CDR2 SVGIG (reference sequence). Trimming removed 3 bases at V and 0 bases at J, with 9 bases between. The CDR3 is 14 residues long. As DNA, the CDR3 is TGTGCCTGGAGGGTAACGGGCTCTGGAAACACCATATATTTT. Its protein product is CAWRVTGSGNTIYF.

The J gene is TRBJ1-2, the V gene TRBV29-1; D ambiguous. The germline V and J ends were trimmed by 5 bases and 6 bases, with 10 bases remaining between them. The germline CDR1 and CDR2 sequences are SQVTM and ANQGSEA. This CDR3 has 11 residues. CDR3 in amino acids: CSVRGVDGYTF. Here the CDR3 DNA reads TGCAGCGTTCGGGGAGTCGATGGCTACACCTTC.

The rearrangement joins TRBV10-3 to TRBJ2-2; 7 nucleotides match TRBD1. Germline CDR1 reads ENHRY; CDR2 reads SYGVKD. This CDR3 comprises 20 residues. V lost 4 bases, J lost 1 base, and 18 bases stayed unmatched. The CDR3 spells CAISGDSGTEKIQNTGELFF. CDR3 in DNA: TGTGCCATCAGTGGAGACTCCGGGACAGAGAAAATTCAGAACACCGGGGAGCTGTTTTTT.

V usage is TRBV7-3 and J usage is TRBJ2-7; TRBD1 is a possible D gene (6 bases). The CDR3 is 16 residues long. CDR1 and CDR2 (germline): SGHTA, FQGTGA. Trimming stripped 1 base from V and 2 bases from J, with 15 bases between. CDR3: CASSLKFKGQTYEQYF. The CDR3 region has the DNA TGTGCCAGCAGCTTAAAATTTAAAGGACAGACCTACGAGCAGTACTTC.

V and J are TRBV28 and TRBJ1-2; D is ambiguous. The ends were cut back, 3 bases at V and 2 bases at J, with 10 bases in the middle. This CDR3 has 14 residues. Germline values: CDR1 MDHEN, CDR2 SYDVKM. The CDR3 reads CASSFSRENYGYTF. The CDR3 region has the DNA TGTGCCAGCAGTTTTAGTCGGGAGAACTATGGCTACACCTTC.

The rearrangement uses TRBV29-1 and TRBJ1-4; no clear D gene. Trimming removed 4 bases at V and 5 bases at J, with 11 bases between. This CDR3 is 13 amino acids long. Germline V gives CDR1 SQVTM, CDR2 ANQGSEA. The CDR3 here is CSVARGGNEKLFF. The CDR3 DNA is TGCAGCGTTGCTCGGGGTGGGAATGAAAAACTGTTTTTT.

The CDR3 loop reads CASSTGTGGPPHGYTF. The CDR3 DNA reads TGTGCCAGTAGTACGGGGACAGGGGGACCTCCCCATGGCTACACCTTC. The V gene is TRBV19, the J gene TRBJ1-2, with TRBD1 identical over 11 bases. Per the germline V gene, CDR1 is LNHDA and CDR2 is SQIVND (reference sequence). The junction had 10 bases not matched to a gene; V was cut back by 4 bases and J by 6 bases. The CDR3 sequence is 16 residues long.

On this clone: Other DNA sequences within the sample encode an identical CDR3. The V gene is TRBV5-1, the J gene TRBJ2-7; a weak D match, TRBD2 (6 bases). V dropped 4 bases and J dropped 2 bases, with 13 bases sitting between them. Looked up from germline, CDR1 is SGHRS and CDR2 is YFSETQ. This CDR3 has 14 amino acids. CDR3 in amino acids: CASSAGTGPYEQYF. The CDR3 DNA follows: TGCGCCAGCAGCGCGGGGACCGGCCCCTACGAGCAGTACTTC. Looking up the rest from reference TRBV5-1 and TRBJ2-7 gives the full variable domain: KAGVTQTPRYLIKTRGQQVTLSCSPISGHRSVSWYQQTPGQGLQFLFEYFSETQRNKGNFPGRFSGRQFSNSRSEMNVSTLELGDSALYLCASSAGTGPYEQYFGPGTRLTVT.

J is TRBJ1-2 and V is TRBV9; 7 bases line up with TRBD1. With 4 bases clipped from V and 4 bases from J, the junction kept 10 bases outside the gene matches. The CDR3 has 15 amino acids. The germline CDR1 and CDR2 sequences are SGDLS and YYNGEE. The CDR3 sequence is CASSPRAGGSYGYTF. CDR3 nucleotides: TGTGCCAGCAGCCCTCGGGCAGGGGGTAGCTATGGCTACACCTTC.

The rearrangement uses TRBV7-9 and TRBJ1-2; TRBD1 agrees at 8 bases. With 1 base clipped from V and 4 bases from J, the junction kept 11 bases outside the gene matches. From germline, CDR1 is SEHNR and CDR2 FQNEAQ (reference sequence). The CDR3 loop spans 17 amino acids. The CDR3 coding sequence is TGTGCCAGCAGCTTAGGAGGGCGACAGGGGCTTTCCTATGGCTACACCTTC. This sequence encodes CASSLGGRQGLSYGYTF. Complete variable domain (other parts from reference TRBV7-9 and TRBJ1-2): DTGVSQNPRHKITKRGQNVTFRCDPISEHNRLYWYRQTLGQGPEFLTYFQNEAQLEKSRLLSDRFSAERPKGSFSTLEIQRTEQGDSAMYLCASSLGGRQGLSYGYTFGSGTRLTVV.